The clone carrying this T cell receptor (beta chain) showed up many times. Its antigen remains unknown. This sample's time point: persistent/refractory GD, antithyroid drugs over 5 years with positive TRAb. RNA isolated from PBMCs was used to make the TCR library. The data were obtained in a study of regulatory T cells in long-lasting Graves disease. Arm-PCR of CDR3 regions with iRepertoire HTBI primers generated TCR beta libraries. TCRdb re-analysed the multiplex PCR reads in MiXCR, keeping a single row per CDR3 protein. The sample consists of 350,000 to 500,000 distinct CDR3 sequences, 20% to 25% of them appearing once. Germline V lookup: CDR1 MDHEN, CDR2 SYDVKM. The CDR3 covers 15 residues. The V segment lost 11 bases and the J segment 7 bases; nucleotides outside the gene matches: 19. Points from the study as a whole: Between persistent patients, roughly 2,600 public clonotypes were shared, exceeding the roughly 920 shared between new patients.

The V call is TRBV28, the J call TRBJ1-1; 7 bases line up with TRBD1. Source: peripheral blood mononuclear cells (PBMCs), taken when the disease was refractory, from a patient treated with antithyroid drugs. The TCR originated in a female donor with Graves disease. The CDR3 region has the DNA TGTGCCGGGGCAACCGGGACAGACATTATACGTGAAGCTTTCTTT. It translates to CAGATGTDIIREAFF.